Listed below are T cell receptor beta chains from one sample, sequenced in a study of breast tumors, draining lymph nodes, adjacent tissues. Using its own MiXCR run on the multiplex PCR reads, TCRdb lists one record per CDR3 protein. The data show 150,000 to 200,000 distinct CDR3 sequences, roughly 30% seen once. The sample consisted of axillary lymph node tissue. These receptors came from a female donor with breast cancer. Some clones in this sample may be carry-over from other donors' samples. Both conserved end residues are part of each CDR3. A D gene is named only where the DNA matches it firmly. The size entry is marked missing in some rows and otherwise reads once, few, many or a size class.

clone size	V gene	J gene	D gene	CDR3 DNA	CDR3 protein
many	TRBV4-2	TRBJ2-2	.	TGTGCCAGCAGCGACAATTTTGGCACCGGGGAGCTGTTTTTT	CASSDNFGTGELFF
many	TRBV11-3	TRBJ2-7	.	TGTGCCAGCAGCACCCGACAGGTCGGGAACCTTGAGCAGTACTTC	CASSTRQVGNLEQYF
.	TRBV14	TRBJ2-2	.	TGTGCCAGCAGCCAAGACAGGGCCAGGACCGGGGAGCTGTTTTTT	CASSQDRARTGELFF
many	TRBV19	TRBJ1-2	TRBD1	TGTGCCAGTAGCCGACAGGGTATTAACTATGGCTACACCTTC	CASSRQGINYGYTF
many	TRBV9	TRBJ2-7	.	TGTGCCAGCAGCGTAGCTTTTGGCGAGCAGTACTTC	CASSVAFGEQYF
.	TRBV20-1	TRBJ1-1	.	TGCAGTGCTGATCGGACAGTGAACACTGAAGCTTTCTTT	CSADRTVNTEAFF
many	TRBV25-1	TRBJ2-3	.	TGTGCCAGCAGTGTACCAGATCCCACAGATACGCAGTATTTT	CASSVPDPTDTQYF
many	TRBV6-6	TRBJ2-1	.	TGTGCCAGCAGTTACTCGGGACAAAACAATGAGCAGTTCTTC	CASSYSGQNNEQFF
many	TRBV20-1	TRBJ2-7	TRBD2	TGCAGTGCTCGACACCTAGCGGGAGCCCTGTACGAGCAGTACTTC	CSARHLAGALYEQYF
many	TRBV7-6	TRBJ2-2	TRBD2	TGTGCCAGCAACCACGGGCGGGAGTTTGGCACCGGGGAGCTGTTTTTT	CASNHGREFGTGELFF
.	TRBV10-1	TRBJ1-3	.	TGCGCCAGCAGGAGCACAGGGCCCTCTGGAAACACCATATATTTT	CASRSTGPSGNTIYF
once	TRBV20-1	TRBJ2-3	TRBD2	TGCAGTGCTAGAGAGCGCCTGCCCCAAGCGGGGAGCACAGATACGCAGTATTTT	CSARERLPQAGSTDTQYF
once	TRBV7-9	TRBJ2-2	TRBD1	TGTGCCAGCAGGCAGACAGGGGGAAATGACGGGGAGCTGTTTTTT	CASRQTGGNDGELFF
.	TRBV18	TRBJ1-6	TRBD1	TGTGCCAGCTCTCTAGGAGTTGGGCAGGGGGAAAGTTCACCCCTCCACTTT	CASSLGVGQGESSPLHF
many	TRBV5-1	TRBJ2-5	.	TGCGCCAGCAGCTTCTTATTAGGAAGGGAAGCGGAGACCCAGTACTTC	CASSFLLGREAETQYF
many	TRBV11-3	TRBJ2-5	.	TGTGCCAGCAGCACCACGGTTCTCCAAGAGACCCAGTACTTC	CASSTTVLQETQYF
.	TRBV4-1	TRBJ1-1	TRBD1	TGTGCCAGCAGCTCCAGACAGGGTAACACTGAAGCTTTCTTT	CASSSRQGNTEAFF
many	TRBV4-2	TRBJ2-7	.	TGTGCCAGCAGCCAAGAAGGCCTTATCTACGAGCAGTACTTC	CASSQEGLIYEQYF
many	TRBV18	TRBJ2-7	.	TGTGCCAGCTCACCACCGAACCTGGGTGAGCAGTACTTC	CASSPPNLGEQYF
many	TRBV12-3/TRBV12-4	TRBJ2-3	TRBD2	TGTGCCAGCAGAACCAGACTAGCGGGAGCTACAGATACGCAGTATTTT	CASRTRLAGATDTQYF
few	TRBV12-1	TRBJ1-2	.	TGTGCCAGCAGCTTTGTGGGGGGGTCAAGGGACAGTTACTTCGCTAACTATGGCTACACCTTC	CASSFVGGSRDSYFANYGYTF
.	TRBV6-2/TRBV6-3	TRBJ2-7	.	TGTGCCAGCAGTCACGGGGGAGTTGCCTACGAGCAGTACTTC	CASSHGGVAYEQYF
many	TRBV6-6	TRBJ2-7	.	.	CASRRPSGGHPILRAVLRNEQYF
many	TRBV7-9	TRBJ1-4	.	TGTGCCAGCAGCCCTAACTGGGGGGGAACTAATGAAAAACTGTTTTTT	CASSPNWGGTNEKLFF
many	TRBV12-3/TRBV12-4	TRBJ2-1	TRBD1	TGTGCCAGCAGTTTCTTGGGACAGTACAATGAGCAGTTCTTC	CASSFLGQYNEQFF
.	TRBV6-1	TRBJ1-3	.	TGTGCCAGCAGTGGTTTCAGGAGCTCTGGAAACACCATATATTTT	CASSGFRSSGNTIYF
many	TRBV7-2	TRBJ1-4	TRBD1	TGTGCCAGCAGCTTAGGAGGACAGGGATCTAATGAAAAACTGTTTTTT	CASSLGGQGSNEKLFF
many	TRBV11-2	TRBJ1-6	.	TGTGCCAGCAGACAACAAGGGGGTGATAGGAATTCACCCCTCCACTTT	CASRQQGGDRNSPLHF
.	TRBV27	TRBJ1-4	TRBD1	TGTGCCAGCAGAGCTGGACAGGGGAATGAAAAACTGTTTTTT	CASRAGQGNEKLFF
many	TRBV14	TRBJ1-4	.	TGTGCCAGCAGCCCGCACAGTGCAACTAATGAAAAACTGTTTTTT	CASSPHSATNEKLFF
many	TRBV6-5	TRBJ1-2	.	TGTGCCAGCAGTTACTCGATAGTTTCAGCTCTGACTAACTATGGCTACACCTTC	CASSYSIVSALTNYGYTF
many	TRBV7-2	TRBJ2-1	.	TGTGCCAGCAGCAATCAGGTTAGAAATGAGCAGTTCTTC	CASSNQVRNEQFF